This TCR beta chain was sequenced for a study of blood T cell repertoires in COVID-19. Across the study: The United States, Italy and Spain provided the acute and convalescent COVID-19 samples. Sample material is recorded as cDNA or gDNA derived from T cells, B-cell-depleted T cells, or PBMCs.

Study processing details: Scientists estimated how many nucleated cells there were by amplifying reference gene primers. Sequencing used immunoSEQ multiplex PCR; TCRdb keeps in-frame clones, though not all of them. V and J calls plus clone size are reproduced from that table; the DNA served to infer D and trimming. The data hold some 320,000 clones, with about 89% observed a single time. The V end was cut by 1 base, the J end by 6 bases, with 4 bases between. Germline V gene data show CDR1 as MDHEN and CDR2 as SYDVKM. This CDR3 is 11 amino acids long. Sequenced: PBMCs or T cells enriched from blood (not recorded which). The sequence came from a man in his sixties who had recovered from COVID-19. The V call is TRBV28, the J call TRBJ2-7; unclear D gene. The CDR3: CASSLSVEQYF. The CDR3 DNA follows: TGTGCCAGCAGTTTATCAGTCGAGCAGTACTTC.